Each of the 16 T cell receptor beta chains below was sequenced from the same sample in a study of blood T cells in healthy people across ages. Sample-barcoded 5' priming and a J-beta primer mix drove a second PCR of about 7 to 12 cycles. MiXCR was run by TCRdb on the 5' RACE reads, yielding one entry per CDR3 protein. The data hold around 600,000 distinct CDR3 sequences, with more than 45% observed a single time. Sequencing was carried out using blood. These receptors were collected from a man older than 75 in good health.

This clonotype was counted at least ten times. V gene TRBV6-5 combines with J gene TRBJ2-7, with D perhaps matching TRBD2 (6 bases). The germline gives CDR1 MNHEY, CDR2 SVGAGI. There are 16 residues in the CDR3. V was pared by 2 bases and J by 3 bases, with 17 bases between. CDR3 sequence reads: CASSYKVTSRNYEQYF. CDR3 nucleotide sequence: TGTGCCAGCAGTTACAAGGTGACTAGTAGGAACTACGAGCAGTACTTC.

In its sample, this clonotype was seen a few times. The chain recombines TRBV28 with TRBJ2-1, with D possibly matching TRBD1 (5 bases). Germline V lookup: CDR1 MDHEN, CDR2 SYDVKM. Trimming took 8 bases from V and 6 from J, leaving 17 bases between them. This CDR3 region has 14 residues. The CDR3 sequence is CASFRQGISNEQFF. The CDR3 DNA reads as TGTGCCAGCTTTCGGCAGGGTATCTCCAATGAGCAGTTCTTC.

In this sample, this clonotype turned up once. The J gene is TRBJ1-2, the V gene TRBV7-2; D gene unclear. CDR1 is SGHTA, CDR2 FQGNSA, per germline. The V gene lost 5 bases and the J gene lost 4 bases, with 14 bases spanning the gap. The CDR3 sequence is 14 residues long. The CDR3 loop reads CASSLRMEGYGYTF. For the CDR3, the DNA is TGTGCCAGCAGCCTACGGATGGAGGGCTATGGCTACACCTTC.

This clonotype was seen a handful of times. The chain carries TRBV10-3 and TRBJ2-5; 10 bases map to TRBD2. The CDR3 covers 16 residues. V shed 1 base and J 2 bases; nucleotides not matched to a gene: 4. CDR1 is ENHRY and CDR2 is SYGVKD in the germline V gene. CDR3 protein: CAISELAGGRQETQYF. CDR3 DNA: TGTGCCATCAGTGAGTTAGCGGGGGGTCGTCAAGAGACCCAGTACTTC.

The chain has TRBV29-1 and TRBJ2-3; unclear D gene. V shed 4 bases and J shed 6 bases, with 14 bases lying between them. CDR3 size: 13 residues. CDR1 and CDR2 from the germline V gene are SQVTM and ANQGSEA. The CDR3 region has the DNA TGCAGCGTTGGCAGGTCGAACTTGGATACGCAGTATTTT. Protein: CSVGRSNLDTQYF.

The rearrangement uses TRBV9 and TRBJ1-2, with 8 bases matching TRBD1. Germline CDR1 SGDLS, CDR2 YYNGEE. V was clipped by 4 bases and J by 7 bases; unmatched bases: 15. CDR3 size: 16 residues. CDR3 nucleotide sequence: TGTGCCAGCAGCCCCCAGCGGACAGGGAAGTTAAGTGGCTACACCTTC. It translates to CASSPQRTGKLSGYTF. The entire variable domain, with the rest obtained from reference TRBV9 and TRBJ1-2, is as follows: DSGVTQTPKHLITATGQRVTLRCSPRSGDLSVYWYQQSLDQGLQFLIQYYNGEERAKGNILERFSAQQFPDLHSELNLSSLELGDSALYFCASSPQRTGKLSGYTFGSGTRLTVV.

This clonotype was observed a few times. In nucleotides, the CDR3 is TGTGCCAGCAGCCCAACGACTAGCGGGGGTTACAATGAGCAGTTCTTC. The encoded protein is CASSPTTSGGYNEQFF. The rearrangement links TRBV7-8 to TRBJ2-1; 12 nucleotides align to TRBD2. V lost 5 bases, J lost 4 bases, and 6 bases stayed unmatched. This CDR3 is built from 16 residues. Germline V gene lookup returns CDR1 SGHVS and CDR2 FQNEAQ.

This clonotype has more than one count but fewer than ten. The rearrangement links TRBV20-1 to TRBJ2-7; 8 nucleotides match TRBD2. The V gene's germline CDR1 is DFQATT and CDR2 SNEGSKA (reference sequence). This CDR3 comprises 17 residues. With V trimmed by 0 bases and J by 4 bases, 14 bases remained unmatched. The CDR3 nucleotides are TGCAGTGCTAGAGAGTCGTGGCGTACTAGCGGTGATTACGAGCAGTACTTC. Protein product: CSARESWRTSGDYEQYF.

Here the CDR3 reads CASSFRQGGYLNYGYTF. The CDR3 DNA is TGCGCCAGCAGCTTTCGACAGGGAGGATACCTAAACTATGGCTACACCTTC. The rearrangement joins TRBV5-1 to TRBJ1-2; TRBD1 matches at 7 bases. Germline CDR1 SGHRS, CDR2 YFSETQ. Unmatched junction bases numbered 12, after V lost 2 bases and J lost 2 bases. CDR3 length: 17 amino acids.

V gene TRBV3-1 combines with J gene TRBJ2-7; tentatively, D is TRBD2 (7 bases). This CDR3 is 22 amino acids long. Between the trimmed V and J ends, which lost 4 bases and 7 bases, there was a span of 41 bases. Germline values: CDR1 LGHDT, CDR2 YNNKEL (reference sequence). This CDR3 reads CASSLKHLAEDYLRGLYNEQYF. The DNA for the CDR3 is TGTGCCAGCAGCCTCAAGCACCTAGCGGAGGACTATCTCCGGGGGCTCTACAATGAGCAGTACTTC.

This rearrangement joins TRBV5-4 to TRBJ2-1, with 7 bases lining up with TRBD2. Trimming at V came to 2 bases and at J to 1 base, leaving 6 bases not matched to a gene. This CDR3 contains 16 residues. Per the germline V gene, CDR1 is SGHNT and CDR2 is YYREEE (reference sequence). The CDR3 loop reads CASSFLKRGSYNEQFF. The CDR3 DNA sequence: TGTGCCAGCAGCTTTTTGAAGCGGGGTTCCTACAATGAGCAGTTCTTC. The full variable domain, its missing parts supplied by reference TRBV5-4 and TRBJ2-1, is ETGVTQSPTHLIKTRGQQVTLRCSSQSGHNTVSWYQQALGQGPQFIFQYYREEENGRGNFPPRFSGLQFPNYSSELNVNALELDDSALYLCASSFLKRGSYNEQFFGPGTRLTVL.

The CDR3 loop reads CASSGADSERYNEQFF. CDR3 DNA sequence: TGTGCCAGCAGTGGGGCGGATTCGGAACGCTACAATGAGCAGTTCTTC. The chain uses TRBV2 and TRBJ2-1; D gene ambiguous. The germline V gene encodes CDR1 SNHLY and CDR2 FYNNEI. Trimming pared 4 bases from V and 3 bases from J, leaving 16 bases between. This CDR3 comprises 16 residues. Full variable domain (remainder filled in from reference TRBV2 and TRBJ2-1): EPEVTQTPSHQVTQMGQEVILRCVPISNHLYFYWYRQILGQKVEFLVSFYNNEISEKSEIFDDQFSVERPDGSNFTLKIRSTKLEDSAMYFCASSGADSERYNEQFFGPGTRLTVL.

J is TRBJ1-2 and V is TRBV12-3 or TRBV12-4, with D perhaps matching TRBD1 (6 bases). V lost 5 bases and J 4 bases, leaving 14 bases between the germline ends. The CDR3 consists of 14 residues. In DNA form, the CDR3 reads TGTGCCAGCAGTGCGCGTCGGGGGCTCTATGGCTACACCTTC. Translation gives CASSARRGLYGYTF.

The chain couples TRBV6-6 to TRBJ1-2; D is undetermined. The CDR3 length is 13 residues. The germline gives CDR1 MNHNY, CDR2 SVGAGI (reference sequence). The ends were cut back, 6 bases at V and 0 bases at J, with 8 bases in the middle. DNA for the CDR3: TGTGCCAGCAGCCCCCCGGCTAACTATGGCTACACCTTC. It encodes CASSPPANYGYTF.

On this clonotype: A junction boundary mismatches the germline segment, possibly from a read error. The chain joins TRBV15 to TRBJ2-4; 9 nucleotides match TRBD1. The CDR3 has 15 residues. Germline V gene lookup returns CDR1 LNHNV and CDR2 YYDKDF (reference sequence). CDR3 amino acids: CATSLGQGGKNIRYF. The CDR3, as DNA: TGTGCCACCAGCCTGGGACAGGGTGGCAAAAACATTCGGTACTTC.

The V gene is TRBV3-1, the J gene TRBJ2-3; 14 bases agree with TRBD2. The CDR3 covers 17 residues. The trim removed 4 bases at V and 7 bases at J, leaving 10 bases unmatched. Germline V CDR1 and CDR2: LGHDT, YNNKEL (reference sequence). For the CDR3, the DNA is TGTGCCAGCAGCCGTTTTACCGGGACTAGCGGGAGTCATACGCAGTATTTT. Translating gives CASSRFTGTSGSHTQYF.